The clone carrying this TCR beta chain is classed as medium-sized (0.01 to 0.1%) by frequency. As yet, its antigen is unknown. One tube held mixed TRB-A and TRB-B primer pools for touch-down PCR. TCRdb reprocessed the multiplex PCR reads and reports one entry per CDR3 protein, with no DNA. The table gives 2,200 or so distinct CDR3 sequences; the top ten clones make up 52% of it. Germline-derived CDR1 and CDR2 are PRHDT and FYEKMQ (reference sequence). This CDR3 contains 14 residues. Tens of thousands of genome equivalents of blood DNA were amplified for TRB. This record comes from a study of T cell clusters in autoimmune cytopenias. General study points: TRB repertoire shifts in secondary cytopenia and chronic lymphocytic leukemia mostly reflected lymphoma, not autoimmunity. Functional roles of the in silico T cell clusters still await experimental validation.

The sequence came from a human donor with an autoimmune cytopenia or autoimmune hepatitis (not recorded which). The chain joins TRBV13 to TRBJ1-1; TCRdb selects TRBD1, and the lack of DNA leaves this call unchecked. Sequences were obtained from peripheral blood. CDR3 loop: CASSLGGGNTEAFF.